The 29 T cell receptor beta chains listed next were all sequenced from one sample in a study of shared clonotypes between healthy human individuals. TCRdb's table, derived via immunoSEQ multiplex PCR, lists solely in-frame clones and lacks some. The sample consists of about 490,000 clones, less than 80% of them appearing once. The sequenced sample was PBMCs. The receptors were gathered from a woman aged 40 to 50 in good health. Some clones in this sample may be carry-over from other donors' samples.

Note on this clone: The CDR3 end shows no conserved phenylalanine or tryptophan, and so a read error is likely. No DNA is shown, since the ends of the CDR3 on it are uncertain; the CDR3 is the one TCRdb lists. V gene TRBV29-1 combines with J gene TRBJ1-1; the DNA was not compared with TRBD1, the D call given in the table. Germline values: CDR1 SQVTM, CDR2 ANQGSEA. The CDR3 comprises 14 residues, both ends counted. CDR3 sequence: CSVGDRGAHTEALL.

This clone appeared many times. This rearrangement joins TRBV10-3 to TRBJ2-3; D possibly uses TRBD1 or TRBD2 (6 bases each). V was shortened by 6 bases and J by 2 bases, with 12 bases between the two germline ends. The germline V gene encodes CDR1 ENHRY and CDR2 SYGVKD. CDR3 length: 14 residues. The CDR3 region is CAIRQGLPTDTQYF. The CDR3 DNA reads TGTGCCATCAGACAGGGACTGCCCACAGATACGCAGTATTTT.

This clone was seen only once. The rearrangement links TRBV10-3 to TRBJ1-5, with D possibly matching TRBD1 (6 bases). Germline V gives CDR1 ENHRY, CDR2 SYGVKD. V was pared by 4 bases and J by 6 bases, with 13 bases between. This CDR3 is built from 14 residues. The CDR3 sequence: CAISGGAEGQPQHF. DNA for the CDR3: TGTGCCATCAGTGGGGGGGCAGAAGGTCAGCCCCAGCATTTT.

The chain joins TRBV30 to TRBJ1-5; no firm D call. V was cut by 3 bases and J by 0 bases, with 15 bases left in between. Germline-derived CDR1 and CDR2 are GTSNPN and SVGIG (reference sequence). The CDR3 length is 16 residues. The CDR3 nucleotides read TGTGCCTGGAGCTCAGGATTCCAACATAGCAATCAGCCCCAGCATTTT. Encoded protein: CAWSSGFQHSNQPQHF.

The V call is TRBV28, the J call TRBJ2-2; 7 bases match TRBD1. This CDR3 has 15 residues. The trim removed 11 bases at V and 1 base at J, leaving 10 bases unmatched. Germline values: CDR1 MDHEN, CDR2 SYDVKM. In DNA, the CDR3 is TGTGCCGCCCTACGTCGGACAGGGAACACCGGGGAGCTGTTTTTT. Protein product: CAALRRTGNTGELFF.

This clone was found once. The V and J genes are TRBV18 and TRBJ2-5, with 10 bases identical to TRBD2. The germline V gene encodes CDR1 KGHSH and CDR2 LQKENI. The CDR3 is 16 residues long. V gave up 2 bases and J gave up 4 bases; unmatched junction bases: 7. As DNA, the CDR3 is TGTGCCAGCTCACCAGGTTTGCTAGCGGGAGCAGAGACCCAGTACTTC. Translated: CASSPGLLAGAETQYF.

The V gene is TRBV10-3, the J gene TRBJ2-1, with D tentatively TRBD1 or TRBD2 (5 bases each). Per the germline V gene, CDR1 is ENHRY and CDR2 is SYGVKD. The CDR3 runs to 13 residues. Trimming shortened V by 5 bases and J by 8 bases, and 13 bases separated the two germline ends. The CDR3 region is CAISIIVGDEQFF. The CDR3 DNA reads as TGTGCCATCAGTATTATAGTGGGGGATGAGCAGTTCTTC.

The chain links TRBV4-3 to TRBJ2-3; 12 positions agree with TRBD2. Per the germline V gene, CDR1 is LGHNA and CDR2 is YSLEER. This CDR3 has 18 amino acids. V lost 4 bases to trimming and J lost 2 bases; unmatched junction nucleotides: 10. The CDR3 region is CASSPRTSGIIPTDTQYF. The CDR3 region has the DNA TGCGCCAGCAGCCCAAGGACTAGCGGGATTATCCCCACAGATACGCAGTATTTT.

This clone turned up a few times. This sample includes further DNA sequences coding for the same CDR3. The chain joins TRBV4-2 to TRBJ1-1, with D unclear. Trimming cost V 0 bases and J 8 bases, with 10 bases left between them. Germline CDR1 reads LGHNA; CDR2 reads YNFKEQ. CDR3 size: 13 residues. The CDR3, as DNA: TGTGCCAGCAGCCAAGATCTACAGAGAGAAGCTTTCTTT. Translating gives CASSQDLQREAFF.

This chain joins TRBV4-3 and TRBJ2-4; D is unclear. V lost 0 bases to trimming and J lost 0 bases, with 6 bases between them. Looked up from germline, CDR1 is LGHNA and CDR2 is YSLEER. CDR3 length equals 15 residues. Here the CDR3 reads CASSQDTVAKNIQYF. For the CDR3, the DNA is TGCGCCAGCAGCCAAGACACCGTAGCCAAAAACATTCAGTACTTC.

This clone was picked up one time. The chain uses TRBV10-3 and TRBJ1-2, with 9 bases matching TRBD1. Per the germline V gene, CDR1 is ENHRY and CDR2 is SYGVKD. The V and J ends lost 0 bases and 7 bases, in that order; junction bases with no gene match: 3. The CDR3 consists of 14 residues. The DNA of the CDR3 is TGTGCCATCAGTGAGTCACAGGGGGCGTTTGGCTACACCTTC. Its translation: CAISESQGAFGYTF.

The chain is built from TRBV4-3 and TRBJ2-7; D call uncertain. Trimming pared 1 base from V and 2 bases from J, leaving 9 bases between. The CDR3 contains 14 residues. The germline V gene encodes CDR1 LGHNA and CDR2 YSLEER. CDR3: CASSQGYPPYEQYF. DNA of the CDR3: TGCGCCAGCAGCCAAGGGTATCCGCCCTACGAGCAGTACTTC.

This clone appeared once. This chain joins TRBV30 and TRBJ2-5; D uncertain. The germline gives CDR1 GTSNPN, CDR2 SVGIG (reference sequence). V was trimmed by 2 bases and J by 4 bases, leaving 17 bases between them. The CDR3 runs 15 residues. The CDR3 reads CAWSTPFLLPETQYF. The CDR3 DNA reads TGTGCCTGGAGTACCCCTTTTCTACTCCCAGAGACCCAGTACTTC. The entire variable domain, with the rest obtained from reference TRBV30 and TRBJ2-5, is as follows: SQTIHQWPATLVQPVGSPLSLECTVEGTSNPNLYWYRQAAGRGLQLLFYSVGIGQISSEVPQNLSASRPQDRQFILSSKKLLLSDSGFYLCAWSTPFLLPETQYFGPGTRLLVL.

The chain carries TRBV18 and TRBJ1-4; the match to TRBD1 covers 7 bases. Germline-derived CDR1 and CDR2 are KGHSH and LQKENI. This CDR3 spans 14 amino acids. V lost 6 bases, J lost 4 bases, and 5 bases stayed unmatched. Here the CDR3 reads CASSVGQNNEKLFF. CDR3 bases: TGTGCCAGCTCTGTGGGACAGAATAATGAAAAACTGTTTTTT. The whole variable domain, remainder taken from reference TRBV18 and TRBJ1-4, is NAGVMQNPRHLVRRRGQEARLRCSPMKGHSHVYWYRQLPEEGLKFMVYLQKENIIDESGMPKERFSAEFPKEGPSILRIQQVVRGDSAAYFCASSVGQNNEKLFFGSGTQLSVL.

This clone has just one count. The chain carries TRBV25-1 and TRBJ2-5; D is tentatively TRBD1 or TRBD2 (5 bases each). The CDR3 is 14 residues long. V lost 3 bases, J lost 5 bases, and 13 bases lay in between. Germline assignment: CDR1 MGHDK and CDR2 SYGVNS. CDR3 in DNA: TGTGCCAGCAGTGACCCTAGGGGAGTGGAGACCCAGTACTTC. This gives the protein CASSDPRGVETQYF.

The chain is built from TRBV10-2 and TRBJ2-7, with TRBD1 matching over 12 bases. The CDR3 spans 14 residues. The V segment lost 5 bases and the J segment 7 bases; nucleotides outside the gene matches: 6. Germline V lookup: CDR1 WSHSY, CDR2 SAAADI. The CDR3 here is CASSPGQGALEQYF. CDR3 nucleotides: TGCGCCAGCAGTCCGGGACAGGGGGCCTTGGAGCAGTACTTC.

This clone was seen at least ten times. This chain connects TRBV19 to TRBJ1-5; maybe TRBD1 (5 bases). The CDR3 is made up of 15 amino acids. Germline V lookup: CDR1 LNHDA, CDR2 SQIVND (reference sequence). The V gene lost 5 bases and the J gene lost 1 base, with 12 bases spanning the gap. CDR3 residues: CASSPIRDSNQPQHF. The CDR3 DNA reads as TGTGCCAGTAGTCCAATCCGGGACAGCAATCAGCCCCAGCATTTT.

In DNA form, the CDR3 reads TGTGCCAGCAGCCCTCGCCTGACTAGCGGGACAGATACGCAGTATTTT. It encodes CASSPRLTSGTDTQYF. V usage is TRBV9 and J usage is TRBJ2-3, with 10 bases identical to TRBD2. The CDR3 sequence is 16 residues long. Germline-derived CDR1 and CDR2 are SGDLS and YYNGEE. V was pared by 4 bases and J by 3 bases, with 8 bases of the junction left unmatched.

CDR3 sequence: CAISGPTGFLGTYEQYF. In DNA form, the CDR3 reads TGTGCCATCAGTGGGCCAACAGGTTTCTTAGGCACCTACGAGCAGTACTTC. The genes are TRBV10-3 and TRBJ2-7; tentative D call: TRBD1 (5 bases). Germline CDR1 reads ENHRY; CDR2 reads SYGVKD. Trimming took off 4 bases at V and 2 bases at J, with 21 bases between the two ends. CDR3 length: 17 residues.

With respect to this clone: One base separates it from a far larger clone, so it is likely a read error. Other DNA sequences in this specimen translate into the identical CDR3. The J gene is TRBJ1-1, the V gene TRBV27; 9 bases are shared with TRBD1. The CDR3 extends over 14 amino acids. CDR1 is MNHEY, CDR2 SMNVEV, per germline (reference sequence). Losses at the gene ends were 3 bases for V and 8 bases for J; bases not matched to a gene: 7. CDR3 nucleotide sequence: TGTGCCAGCAGTTTCGGAACAGGGGGCAGGGAAGCTTTCTTT. Protein sequence: CASSFGTGGREAFF.

V gene TRBV28 combines with J gene TRBJ1-5, with D possibly matching TRBD1 (5 bases). Deletions cut 6 bases from V and 2 bases from J, with 20 bases between. CDR1 is MDHEN, CDR2 SYDVKM, per germline. The CDR3 covers 17 residues. CDR3 sequence: CASSLWGGRAGNQPQHF. The DNA of the CDR3 is TGTGCCAGCAGCCTCTGGGGCGGCAGGGCGGGCAATCAGCCCCAGCATTTT.

This chain links TRBV27 with TRBJ2-7; 7 bases agree with TRBD1. Germline values: CDR1 MNHEY, CDR2 SMNVEV (reference sequence). The CDR3 runs 15 residues. Germline trimming cut 2 bases from V and 0 bases from J; bases unmatched to any gene: 4. CDR3 sequence: CASSLKGQFSYEQYF. CDR3 sequence (DNA): TGTGCCAGCAGTTTAAAGGGACAGTTCTCCTACGAGCAGTACTTC.

The J gene is TRBJ2-1, the V gene TRBV5-4; D not certain. CDR3 size: 11 residues. The V gene lost 0 bases and the J gene lost 10 bases, with 5 bases spanning the gap. Germline V gene data show CDR1 as SGHNT and CDR2 as YYREEE (reference sequence). The DNA of the CDR3 is TGTGCCAGCAGCTTGGCTAGGGAGCAGTTCTTC. Its translation: CASSLAREQFF.

The rearrangement joins TRBV6-1 to TRBJ2-2; no firm D call. The V and J ends lost 1 base and 7 bases respectively, with 16 bases between them. Germline assignment: CDR1 MNHNS and CDR2 SASEGT. The CDR3 is 16 residues long. CDR3 loop: CASSEVITLQFGELFF. Written as DNA, the CDR3 is TGTGCCAGCAGTGAAGTCATCACCCTCCAGTTCGGGGAGCTGTTTTTT.

This chain uses TRBV9 with TRBJ2-3; 8 nucleotides line up with TRBD2. The J segment lost 5 bases and the V segment lost 0 bases, leaving 5 bases of the junction unmatched. The germline gives CDR1 SGDLS, CDR2 YYNGEE. CDR3 length: 15 residues. The CDR3 DNA follows: TGTGCCAGCAGCGTAGAACGGCTAGCGGGAGATACGCAGTATTTT. Translating it yields CASSVERLAGDTQYF. The full variable domain, its missing parts supplied by reference TRBV9 and TRBJ2-3, is DSGVTQTPKHLITATGQRVTLRCSPRSGDLSVYWYQQSLDQGLQFLIQYYNGEERAKGNILERFSAQQFPDLHSELNLSSLELGDSALYFCASSVERLAGDTQYFGPGTRLTVL.

Only a few counts were recorded for this clone. J is TRBJ1-2 and V is TRBV6-1; D is uncertain. Germline CDR1 is MNHNS and CDR2 is SASEGT. The CDR3 sequence is 13 residues long. V was shortened by 4 bases and J by 8 bases, with 14 bases between the two germline ends. In DNA form, the CDR3 reads TGTGCCAGCAGTGGGACGGTGGCAGGAGGCTACACCTTC. Amino acid sequence: CASSGTVAGGYTF.

The V and J genes are TRBV28 and TRBJ2-1; 9 nucleotides match TRBD1. The CDR3 has 16 amino acids. Per the germline V gene, CDR1 is MDHEN and CDR2 is SYDVKM. J gave up 8 bases and V 6 bases, and 14 bases lay outside the gene matches. The CDR3 sequence: CASRYPGQGYRDEQFF. The CDR3 coding sequence is TGTGCCAGCAGATATCCCGGACAGGGGTATCGGGATGAGCAGTTCTTC.

This clone was observed at least ten times. This chain connects TRBV27 to TRBJ2-7; the D gene is possibly TRBD2 (7 bases). Trimming took off 11 bases at V and 3 bases at J, with 32 bases between the two ends. The germline V gene encodes CDR1 MNHEY and CDR2 SMNVEV (reference sequence). The CDR3 consists of 18 residues. CDR3 amino acids: CASTKGQGSYGRSYEQYF. The CDR3 nucleotides read TGTGCCTCTACAAAAGGCCAGGGGAGCTACGGGAGGAGCTACGAGCAGTACTTC.

This chain joins TRBV5-1 and TRBJ2-4; the match to TRBD2 covers 11 bases. This CDR3 spans 19 amino acids. CDR1 and CDR2 (germline): SGHRS, YFSETQ. The V segment lost 3 bases and the J segment 1 base; nucleotides outside the gene matches: 12. CDR3 bases: TGCGCCAGCAGCTACGCGACTAGCGGGACACAGGGGGCCAAAAACATTCAGTACTTC. It is translated as CASSYATSGTQGAKNIQYF.